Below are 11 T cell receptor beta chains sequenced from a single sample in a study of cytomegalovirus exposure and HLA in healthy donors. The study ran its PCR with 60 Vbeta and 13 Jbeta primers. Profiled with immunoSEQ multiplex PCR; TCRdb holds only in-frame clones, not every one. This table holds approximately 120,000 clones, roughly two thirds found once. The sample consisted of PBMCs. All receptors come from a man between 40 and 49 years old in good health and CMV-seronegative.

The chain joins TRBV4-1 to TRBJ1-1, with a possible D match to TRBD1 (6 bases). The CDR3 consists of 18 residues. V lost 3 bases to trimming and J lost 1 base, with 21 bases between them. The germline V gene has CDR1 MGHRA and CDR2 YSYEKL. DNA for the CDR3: TGCGCCAGCAGCCAGGGTCTTGGGGGGGCCTTACCGAACACTGAAGCTTTCTTT. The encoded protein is CASSQGLGGALPNTEAFF.

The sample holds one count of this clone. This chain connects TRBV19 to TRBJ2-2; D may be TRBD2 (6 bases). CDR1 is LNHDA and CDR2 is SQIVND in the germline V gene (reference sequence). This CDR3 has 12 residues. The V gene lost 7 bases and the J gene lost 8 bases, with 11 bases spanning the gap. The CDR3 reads CASTTRGGELFF. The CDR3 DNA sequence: TGTGCCAGTACTACCCGGGGGGGGGAGCTGTTTTTT.

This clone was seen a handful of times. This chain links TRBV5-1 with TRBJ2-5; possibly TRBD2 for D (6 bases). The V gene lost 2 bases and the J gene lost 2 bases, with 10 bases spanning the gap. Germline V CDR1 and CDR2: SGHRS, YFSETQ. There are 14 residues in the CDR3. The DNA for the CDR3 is TGCGCCAGCAGCTTCGGAGGGGCGCAAGAGACCCAGTACTTC. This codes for CASSFGGAQETQYF.

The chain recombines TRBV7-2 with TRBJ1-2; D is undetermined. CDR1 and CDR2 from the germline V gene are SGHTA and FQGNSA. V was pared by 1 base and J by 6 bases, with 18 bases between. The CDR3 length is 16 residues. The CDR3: CASSLESSGPLHGYTF. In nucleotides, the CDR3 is TGTGCCAGCAGCTTAGAGAGTTCGGGTCCCTTGCATGGCTACACCTTC.

In nucleotides, the CDR3 is TGTGCCAGCAGCTTAGTCACGGAGCCCCTCATATACGAGCAGTACTTC. Translation gives CASSLVTEPLIYEQYF. The chain is built from TRBV7-2 and TRBJ2-7; D ambiguous. Trimming shortened V by 1 base and J by 4 bases, and 17 bases separated the two germline ends. The CDR3 is 16 residues long. Germline V gene lookup returns CDR1 SGHTA and CDR2 FQGNSA.

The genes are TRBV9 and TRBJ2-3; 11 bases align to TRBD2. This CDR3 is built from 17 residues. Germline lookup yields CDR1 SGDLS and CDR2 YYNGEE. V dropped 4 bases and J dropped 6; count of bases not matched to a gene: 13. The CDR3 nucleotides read TGTGCCAGCAGCTTTCACATTAGCGGGGGGGCTTCTGATACGCAGTATTTT. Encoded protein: CASSFHISGGASDTQYF.

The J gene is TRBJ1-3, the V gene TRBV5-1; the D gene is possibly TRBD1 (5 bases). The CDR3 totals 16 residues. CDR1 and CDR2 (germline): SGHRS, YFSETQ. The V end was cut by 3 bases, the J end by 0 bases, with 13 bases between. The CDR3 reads CASSWRDGISGNTIYF. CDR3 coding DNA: TGCGCCAGCAGCTGGAGGGACGGCATCTCTGGAAACACCATATATTTT.

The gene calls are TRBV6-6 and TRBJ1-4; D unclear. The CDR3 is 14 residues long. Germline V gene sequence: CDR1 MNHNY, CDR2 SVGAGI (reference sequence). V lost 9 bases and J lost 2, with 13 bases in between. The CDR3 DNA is TGTGCCAGTAGCGCCTTTGGTACTAATGAAAAACTGTTTTTT. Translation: CASSAFGTNEKLFF.

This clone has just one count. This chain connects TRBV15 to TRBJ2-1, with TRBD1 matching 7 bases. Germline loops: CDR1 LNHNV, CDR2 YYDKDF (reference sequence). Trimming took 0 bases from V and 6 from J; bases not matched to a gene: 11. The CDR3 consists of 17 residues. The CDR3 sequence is CATSRDRINRGGNEQFF. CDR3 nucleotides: TGTGCCACCAGCAGAGATAGGATTAACAGGGGTGGCAATGAGCAGTTCTTC.

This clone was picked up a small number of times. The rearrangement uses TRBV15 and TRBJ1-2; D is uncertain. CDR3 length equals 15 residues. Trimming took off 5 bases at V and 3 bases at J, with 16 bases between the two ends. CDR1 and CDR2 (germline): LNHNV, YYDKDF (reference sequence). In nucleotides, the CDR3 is TGTGCCACCAGCTCCCAGCAGGATCTTCACTATGGCTACACCTTC. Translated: CATSSQQDLHYGYTF.

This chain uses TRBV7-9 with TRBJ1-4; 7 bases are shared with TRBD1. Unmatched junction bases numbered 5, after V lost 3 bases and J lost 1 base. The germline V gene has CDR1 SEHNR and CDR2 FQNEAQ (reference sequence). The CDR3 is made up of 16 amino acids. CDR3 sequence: CASSFQGEETNEKLFF. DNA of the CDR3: TGTGCCAGCAGCTTTCAGGGGGAAGAAACTAATGAAAAACTGTTTTTT.